One sample yielded the 30 T cell receptor beta chains listed below, sequenced in a study of identical twins. MiXCR, run by TCRdb on the 5' RACE reads, gives a single entry per CDR3 protein. The sample consists of over 600,000 distinct CDR3 sequences, 21% of them appearing once. In addition, the sample was reused for a study of T cells expressing NK-cell markers.

Sequenced: PBMCs. The receptors derive from a woman in her late teens or twenties in good health.

The chain recombines TRBV7-2 with TRBJ2-1; TRBD2 agrees at 12 bases. The CDR3 is made up of 15 amino acids. Looked up from germline, CDR1 is SGHTA and CDR2 is FQGNSA. With V trimmed by 5 bases and J by 6 bases, 5 bases remained unmatched. CDR3 nucleotide sequence: TGTGCCAGCAGCCGACCTAGCGGGAGGGTCAATGAGCAGTTCTTC. Translating gives CASSRPSGRVNEQFF.

The rearrangement links TRBV9 to TRBJ2-5, with D unclear. V was cut by 0 bases and J by 5 bases, with 8 bases left in between. Germline CDR1 reads SGDLS; CDR2 reads YYNGEE. This CDR3 is built from 13 residues. The CDR3 spells CASSVAVGETQYF. DNA of the CDR3: TGTGCCAGCAGCGTAGCGGTCGGGGAGACCCAGTACTTC.

The V gene is TRBV24-1, the J gene TRBJ1-2, with D perhaps matching TRBD1 (6 bases). The CDR3 is 13 amino acids. V lost 5 bases and J lost 2, with 8 bases in between. From germline, CDR1 is KGHDR and CDR2 SFDVKD. The CDR3 is CATSGGANYGYTF. For the CDR3, the DNA is TGTGCCACCAGTGGGGGGGCGAACTATGGCTACACCTTC.

This chain uses TRBV6-2 or TRBV6-3 with TRBJ2-1; TRBD1 is a possible D gene (6 bases). The V end lost 0 bases, the J end lost 6 bases, and 12 bases lay between the germline ends. CDR1 MNHEY and CDR2 SVGEGT come from the germline V gene. CDR3 length equals 15 residues. This chain's CDR3 is CASSYSGQTSNEQFF. DNA of the CDR3: TGTGCCAGCAGTTACTCGGGACAAACTTCCAATGAGCAGTTCTTC.

At least ten counts were recorded for this clonotype. This rearrangement joins TRBV11-2 to TRBJ1-4; the D gene is possibly TRBD1 (5 bases). V lost 4 bases to trimming and J lost 10 bases, with 25 bases between them. Germline V gene data show CDR1 as SGHAT and CDR2 as FQNNGV. This CDR3 has 17 residues. This CDR3 reads CASSSGPRAAPWGKLFF. The DNA of the CDR3 is TGTGCCAGCAGCTCAGGGCCCCGTGCCGCACCCTGGGGAAAACTGTTTTTT.

This clonotype was counted only a few times. The chain employs TRBV5-1 and TRBJ2-3, with 11 bases lining up with TRBD2. The CDR3 is 16 residues long. Per the germline V gene, CDR1 is SGHRS and CDR2 is YFSETQ. V shed 1 base and J 2 bases; nucleotides not matched to a gene: 3. This CDR3 reads CASSLPGLADTDTQYF. CDR3 sequence (DNA): TGCGCCAGCAGCTTGCCGGGACTAGCGGACACAGATACGCAGTATTTT.

This clonotype has just a few counts. The chain is built from TRBV29-1 and TRBJ2-3; D might be TRBD1 (5 bases). CDR3 length: 15 residues. V gave up 7 bases and J gave up 2 bases, with 19 bases separating them. Germline assignment: CDR1 SQVTM and CDR2 ANQGSEA. CDR3 DNA: TGCAGCGGGGCTGTAGGGGCGAGTTCCACAGATACGCAGTATTTT. Encoded protein: CSGAVGASSTDTQYF.

This CDR3 is CASSPQSSGRYNEQFF. In DNA form, the CDR3 reads TGCGCCAGCAGCCCCCAATCTAGCGGGAGGTACAATGAGCAGTTCTTC. The chain recombines TRBV4-1 with TRBJ2-1; 11 nucleotides agree with TRBD2. The germline V gene has CDR1 MGHRA and CDR2 YSYEKL. The J segment lost 4 bases and the V segment lost 4 bases, leaving 6 bases of the junction unmatched. The CDR3 is 16 residues long.

This clonotype was recorded a few times. The chain combines TRBV5-1 with TRBJ2-7, with D hard to call. CDR1 SGHRS and CDR2 YFSETQ come from the germline V gene. The CDR3 contains 12 residues. Trimming removed 4 bases at V and 4 bases at J, with 9 bases between. The CDR3 nucleotides are TGCGCCAGCAGCGGGGATCCATACGAGCAGTACTTC. It codes for CASSGDPYEQYF.

The rearrangement uses TRBV12-5 and TRBJ2-3, with 7 bases identical to TRBD2. Germline V gene sequence: CDR1 LGHNT, CDR2 FRNRAP. The CDR3 length is 14 residues. After removal of 5 bases from V and 2 bases from J, the junction contained 4 bases not matched to a gene. The CDR3 is CASGSGIDTDTQYF. As DNA, the CDR3 is TGTGCTAGTGGTAGCGGGATCGACACAGATACGCAGTATTTT.

V is TRBV27 and J is TRBJ2-7, with D possibly being TRBD1 (6 bases). Germline V gene data show CDR1 as MNHEY and CDR2 as SMNVEV (reference sequence). The CDR3 is 15 residues long. Trimming cost V 3 bases and J 4 bases, with 16 bases left between them. The CDR3 loop is CASSFQGTEKYEQYF. The CDR3, as DNA: TGTGCCAGCAGTTTTCAGGGGACGGAAAAATACGAGCAGTACTTC.

The V gene is TRBV11-3, the J gene TRBJ1-6; possibly TRBD1 for D (6 bases). From germline, CDR1 is SGHNT and CDR2 YENEEA. CDR3 length equals 13 residues. With 5 bases removed from V and 8 bases from J, the gap between germline ends came to 10 bases. Here the CDR3 DNA reads TGTGCCAGCAGCAGGGGGGGGTATTCACCCCTCCACTTT. Its translation: CASSRGGYSPLHF.

This clonotype was detected only a few times. The V and J genes are TRBV7-9 and TRBJ2-1; 10 bases agree with TRBD1. Germline CDR1 is SEHNR and CDR2 is FQNEAQ (reference sequence). After removal of 4 bases from V and 7 bases from J, the junction contained 7 bases not matched to a gene. The CDR3 totals 15 residues. This CDR3 reads CASSSPGTGENEQFF. The CDR3 coding sequence is TGTGCCAGCAGCTCTCCAGGGACAGGGGAGAATGAGCAGTTCTTC. The full variable domain, rest sourced from reference TRBV7-9 and TRBJ2-1, is DTGVSQNPRHKITKRGQNVTFRCDPISEHNRLYWYRQTLGQGPEFLTYFQNEAQLEKSRLLSDRFSAERPKGSFSTLEIQRTEQGDSAMYLCASSSPGTGENEQFFGPGTRLTVL.

This clonotype was detected only a few times. The chain couples TRBV6-5 to TRBJ1-1; D possibly corresponds to TRBD1 (6 bases). The ends were cut back, 2 bases at V and 1 base at J, with 20 bases in the middle. CDR1 is MNHEY and CDR2 is SVGAGI in the germline V gene. The CDR3 runs 18 residues. CDR3 in DNA: TGTGCCAGCAGTTACGGGGGACATAAGTCATTCACGAACACTGAAGCTTTCTTT. It specifies CASSYGGHKSFTNTEAFF.

This clonotype was seen more than once but under ten times. The V gene is TRBV20-1, the J gene TRBJ2-7; 11 nucleotides match TRBD2. The germline V gene encodes CDR1 DFQATT and CDR2 SNEGSKA (reference sequence). There are 14 residues in the CDR3. V shed 6 bases, J shed 2 bases, and the junction held 6 bases outside the gene matches. DNA of the CDR3: TGCAGTGCCAAACTAGCGGGAGTCCCCTACGAGCAGTACTTC. Residues: CSAKLAGVPYEQYF.

The V and J genes are TRBV5-1 and TRBJ1-1; perhaps TRBD1 as D (5 bases). The CDR3 consists of 15 residues. V gave up 1 base and J gave up 4 bases, with 14 bases separating them. Germline V gives CDR1 SGHRS, CDR2 YFSETQ. The CDR3 sequence: CASSLWAGLGTEAFF. DNA of the CDR3: TGCGCCAGCAGCTTGTGGGCAGGGCTGGGCACTGAAGCTTTCTTT.

This clonotype was seen a handful of times. This rearrangement joins TRBV7-9 to TRBJ2-7, with TRBD1 identical over 8 bases. The CDR3 has 16 residues. The J segment lost 3 bases and the V segment lost 5 bases, leaving 12 bases of the junction unmatched. Germline values: CDR1 SEHNR, CDR2 FQNEAQ (reference sequence). The DNA for the CDR3 is TGTGCCAGCAGCCCTTACTCGGGACAGGTTGTCTACGAGCAGTACTTC. Protein: CASSPYSGQVVYEQYF.

The rearrangement uses TRBV20-1 and TRBJ2-1, with 8 bases matching TRBD2. This CDR3 is 14 amino acids long. CDR1 DFQATT and CDR2 SNEGSKA come from the germline V gene (reference sequence). Trimming at V came to 2 bases and at J to 2 bases, leaving 2 bases not matched to a gene. CDR3 sequence: CSARLAGTYNEQFF. The CDR3 DNA reads as TGCAGTGCTAGACTAGCGGGCACCTACAATGAGCAGTTCTTC.

This clonotype has just a few counts. The rearrangement joins TRBV20-1 to TRBJ2-7; weak D call: TRBD2 (5 bases). V was shortened by 3 bases and J by 12 bases, with 24 bases between the two germline ends. Germline assignment: CDR1 DFQATT and CDR2 SNEGSKA (reference sequence). The CDR3 contains 14 residues. As DNA, the CDR3 is TGCAGTGCTAGTACCCCGCCACTGGACCACGGAGGGTACTTC. Protein: CSASTPPLDHGGYF.

The gene calls are TRBV20-1 and TRBJ2-3; TRBD2 matches at 9 bases. From germline, CDR1 is DFQATT and CDR2 SNEGSKA (reference sequence). V shed 6 bases and J 2 bases; nucleotides not matched to a gene: 9. This CDR3 region has 15 residues. The CDR3 nucleotides read TGCAGTGCCCCGTTTGGCGGGAGGGCCACAGATACGCAGTATTTT. This sequence encodes CSAPFGGRATDTQYF.

This clonotype was counted a few times. This chain connects TRBV12-3 or TRBV12-4 to TRBJ2-1; the D gene is possibly TRBD2 (6 bases). Trimming left V 8 bases short and J 5 bases short, with 7 bases between. This CDR3 is 11 amino acids long. The CDR3 DNA reads TGTGCCAGCGGGAGGAACAATGAGCAGTTCTTC. Its protein product is CASGRNNEQFF.

There are a few counts of this clonotype. V is TRBV12-3 or TRBV12-4 and J is TRBJ2-1; tentatively, D is TRBD1 or TRBD2 (5 bases each). The CDR3 is 15 residues long. Trimming removed 2 bases at V and 7 bases at J, with 15 bases between. CDR3 amino acids: CASSLPRGPQNEQFF. As DNA, the CDR3 is TGTGCCAGCAGTTTACCTCGGGGCCCACAAAATGAGCAGTTCTTC.

The chain links TRBV9 to TRBJ2-5; D may match TRBD1 or TRBD2 (7 bases each). Between the trimmed V and J ends, which lost 2 bases and 4 bases, there was a span of 12 bases. The germline gives CDR1 SGDLS, CDR2 YYNGEE. CDR3 length: 14 residues. The CDR3 here is CASSVQGEGETQYF. The CDR3 DNA sequence: TGTGCCAGCAGCGTCCAGGGGGAGGGAGAGACCCAGTACTTC. The full variable domain, rest sourced from reference TRBV9 and TRBJ2-5, is DSGVTQTPKHLITATGQRVTLRCSPRSGDLSVYWYQQSLDQGLQFLIQYYNGEERAKGNILERFSAQQFPDLHSELNLSSLELGDSALYFCASSVQGEGETQYFGPGTRLLVL.

This clonotype was observed at least ten times. The rearrangement uses TRBV29-1 and TRBJ2-7, with TRBD1 matching 7 bases. Germline V gene lookup returns CDR1 SQVTM and CDR2 ANQGSEA. V was pared by 7 bases and J by 5 bases, with 5 bases of the junction left unmatched. The CDR3 covers 11 residues. DNA of the CDR3: TGCAGCGCCACGAGGGGGCACGAGCAGTACTTC. It specifies CSATRGHEQYF.

The chain has TRBV25-1 and TRBJ2-3, with D possibly being TRBD1 or TRBD2 (5 bases each). The ends were cut back, 6 bases at V and 2 bases at J, with 24 bases in the middle. Germline V gene lookup returns CDR1 MGHDK and CDR2 SYGVNS. The CDR3 sequence is 18 residues long. Here the CDR3 DNA reads TGTGCCAGCAGGGGACCCCAACCGAGCGACCGACCCACAGATACGCAGTATTTT. Amino acid sequence: CASRGPQPSDRPTDTQYF.

The chain recombines TRBV30 with TRBJ2-2; D possibly corresponds to TRBD2 (6 bases). Per the germline V gene, CDR1 is GTSNPN and CDR2 is SVGIG (reference sequence). With 6 bases removed from V and 9 bases from J, the gap between germline ends came to 17 bases. The CDR3 runs 13 residues. The CDR3 loop reads CACSHGRGRELFF. In DNA, the CDR3 is TGTGCCTGTTCCCACGGTCGGGGGAGGGAGCTGTTTTTT. The full variable domain, with the rest looked up from reference TRBV30 and TRBJ2-2, is SQTIHQWPATLVQPVGSPLSLECTVEGTSNPNLYWYRQAAGRGLQLLFYSVGIGQISSEVPQNLSASRPQDRQFILSSKKLLLSDSGFYLCACSHGRGRELFFGEGSRLTVL.

This clonotype was detected ten times or more. This chain uses TRBV20-1 with TRBJ2-3; 9 positions agree with TRBD2. Germline V gene lookup returns CDR1 DFQATT and CDR2 SNEGSKA (reference sequence). This CDR3 has 16 amino acids. After removal of 3 bases from V and 2 bases from J, the junction contained 9 bases not matched to a gene. CDR3 in amino acids: CSASDRTSDITDTQYF. The DNA for the CDR3 is TGCAGTGCTAGCGACCGGACTAGCGACATCACAGATACGCAGTATTTT.

This clonotype has a handful of counts. In nucleotides, the CDR3 is TGTGCCAGCAGCTTAGAAGAGGGGACAGGGCAGTTCTTC. It is translated as CASSLEEGTGQFF. The V gene is TRBV11-2, the J gene TRBJ2-1; 8 nucleotides agree with TRBD1. The germline V gene has CDR1 SGHAT and CDR2 FQNNGV. The CDR3 has 13 amino acids. Trimming took 0 bases from V and 12 from J; bases not matched to a gene: 4.

This clonotype was picked up a small number of times. The V gene is TRBV6-2 or TRBV6-3, the J gene TRBJ2-1; TRBD2 might be the D (6 bases). The V end was cut by 5 bases, the J end by 8 bases, with 10 bases between. Germline V CDR1 and CDR2: MNHEY, SVGEGT. The CDR3 loop spans 12 amino acids. This CDR3 reads CASSRRVHEQFF. CDR3 nucleotides: TGTGCCAGCAGTAGGAGGGTGCATGAGCAGTTCTTC.

V gene TRBV9 combines with J gene TRBJ2-2; D is possibly TRBD2 (5 bases). This CDR3 contains 14 residues. Trimming took off 0 bases at V and 7 bases at J, with 10 bases between the two ends. Germline V gene data show CDR1 as SGDLS and CDR2 as YYNGEE. The CDR3 bases are TGTGCCAGCAGCGTAGACGGGATGGGCGGGGAGCTGTTTTTT. Its translation: CASSVDGMGGELFF.